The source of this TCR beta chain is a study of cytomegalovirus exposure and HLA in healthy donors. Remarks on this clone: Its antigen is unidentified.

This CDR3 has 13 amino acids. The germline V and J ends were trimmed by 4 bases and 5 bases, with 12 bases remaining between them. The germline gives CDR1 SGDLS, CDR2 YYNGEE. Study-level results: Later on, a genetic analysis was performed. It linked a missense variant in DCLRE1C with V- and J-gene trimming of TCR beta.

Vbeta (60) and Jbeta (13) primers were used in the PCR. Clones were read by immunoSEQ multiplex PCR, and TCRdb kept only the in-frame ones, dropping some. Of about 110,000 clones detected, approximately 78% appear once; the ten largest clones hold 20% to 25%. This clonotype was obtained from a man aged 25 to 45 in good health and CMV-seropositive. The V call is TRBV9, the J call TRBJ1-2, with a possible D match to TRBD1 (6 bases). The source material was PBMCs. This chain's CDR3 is CASSFGTRYGYTF. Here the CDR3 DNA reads TGTGCCAGCAGCTTTGGGACAAGGTATGGCTACACCTTC. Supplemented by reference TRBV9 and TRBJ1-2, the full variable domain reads DSGVTQTPKHLITATGQRVTLRCSPRSGDLSVYWYQQSLDQGLQFLIQYYNGEERAKGNILERFSAQQFPDLHSELNLSSLELGDSALYFCASSFGTRYGYTFGSGTRLTVV.